Listed below are T cell receptor beta chains from one sample, sequenced in a study of molecular identifiers for immune sequencing clone quantification. A single record per CDR3 protein comes from TCRdb applying MiXCR to the PCR reads. Of tens of thousands of distinct CDR3 sequences in the sample, under 20% are singletons; the top ten hold more than 1.3%. Sequenced sample: naive CD8+ T cells from blood, with Jurkat cell RNA spiked in. These receptors all come from a human donor in good health. Some libraries in this study had Jurkat cell RNA spiked in. Each CDR3 is given with its conserved first and last residue. D genes are given only for firm matches. Not every row has a clone size; where given, it reads once, few, many or a size class.

v_call	d_call	clone_size	j_call	cdr3_nt	cdr3_aa
TRBV2	.	many	TRBJ2-3	TGTGCCAGCGCCAAGAGCGGCGCGGATACGCAGTATTTT	CASAKSGADTQYF
TRBV5-5	TRBD1	many	TRBJ2-3	TGTGCCAGCAGCCCGGGGACAGCCATCACAGATACGCAGTATTTT	CASSPGTAITDTQYF
TRBV2	TRBD2	many	TRBJ2-3	TGTGCCAGCATCCAGACTAGCGGGTACAAATGGGGAGAAGATACGCAGTATTTT	CASIQTSGYKWGEDTQYF
TRBV29-1	.	many	TRBJ2-3	TGCAGCCTTGTTAGCCCCAGCACAGATACGCAGTATTTT	CSLVSPSTDTQYF
TRBV30	.	many	TRBJ1-1	TGTGCCTGGAAGTGGGGGGACACTGAAGCTTTCTTT	CAWKWGDTEAFF
TRBV6-6	.	many	TRBJ1-4	TGTGCCAGCAGGACCTTAGACAGCCCCAACAATGAAAATGAAAAACTGTTTTTT	CASRTLDSPNNENEKLFF
TRBV24-1	.	many	TRBJ2-2	TGTGCCACCAGTGATTTAACAGGGTTGGACACCGGGGAGCTGTTTTTT	CATSDLTGLDTGELFF
TRBV6-1	TRBD1	many	TRBJ2-4	TGTGCCAGCAGTGGACGGACAGGGGTCTCCGGGCGAAACATTCAGTACTTC	CASSGRTGVSGRNIQYF
TRBV13	TRBD2	many	TRBJ2-7	TGTGCCAGCAGCTTGGGACTAGCCCCCTACGAGCAGTACTTC	CASSLGLAPYEQYF
TRBV24-1	.	many	TRBJ2-7	TGTGCCACCAGTGATTTCGGCACAGGGATAAGCGAGCAGTACTTC	CATSDFGTGISEQYF
TRBV30	TRBD1	many	TRBJ1-5	TGTGCCTGGAGGGGTAACCGGGACAGGGGGCGTCAGCCCCAGCATTTT	CAWRGNRDRGRQPQHF
TRBV25-1	.	many	TRBJ2-2	TGTGCCAGCAGTGGAACACGGGTTGGCACCGGGGAGCTGTTTTTT	CASSGTRVGTGELFF
TRBV7-6	TRBD2	many	TRBJ2-6	TGTGCCAGCAGCTTAAGCCCCCGAGCGCGCGGGAGGGCGGGCGACTCTGGGGCCAACGTCCTGACTTTC	CASSLSPRARGRAGDSGANVLTF
TRBV27	TRBD1	many	TRBJ2-3	TGTGCCAGCAGTTGGGGGACAGGGGGGACAGATACGCAGTATTTT	CASSWGTGGTDTQYF
TRBV12-3/TRBV12-4	.	many	TRBJ1-1	TGTGCCAGCAGTTTACATTGGGGCAGGGCCTCCCTGACGCTGAACACTGAAGCTTTCTTT	CASSLHWGRASLTLNTEAFF
TRBV20-1	TRBD2	.	TRBJ2-7	TGCAGTGCTAGAGACTTAGCGGGAGCGTTCTACGAGCAGTACTTC	CSARDLAGAFYEQYF
TRBV20-1	.	few	TRBJ1-2	TGCAGTGCTAGACTCCCCCGGGCGGGGGCGCAGGGCTACACCTTC	CSARLPRAGAQGYTF
TRBV5-6	.	many	TRBJ2-6	TGTGCCAGCAGCTTAGGCCCCCCACAACTGGGACCGCTCTCTGGGGCCAACGTCCTGACTTTC	CASSLGPPQLGPLSGANVLTF
TRBV28	TRBD1	few	TRBJ2-5	TGTGCCAGCAGTTTAACTCCGGGACAGCGAGAGACCCAGTACTTC	CASSLTPGQRETQYF
TRBV4-1	TRBD2	many	TRBJ2-7	TGCGCCAGCAGCCAAGATCTCGGAGGACTAGCGGGGGGTAGCTCCTACGAGCAGTACTTC	CASSQDLGGLAGGSSYEQYF
TRBV5-4	.	.	TRBJ1-3	TGTGCCAGCAGCTTGGGGCTAGAAGACTCTGGAAACACCATATATTTT	CASSLGLEDSGNTIYF
TRBV13	.	few	TRBJ2-1	TGTGCCAGCAGCTCCTACTCCTACAATGAGCAGTTCTTC	CASSSYSYNEQFF
TRBV30	.	.	TRBJ2-5	TGTGCCTGGAGTGTGCAGAACCAAGGGACCCAGTACTTC	CAWSVQNQGTQYF
TRBV6-2/TRBV6-3	.	many	TRBJ1-1	TGTGCCAGCAGTTACTCGTTGGGCGAAGCTTTCTTT	CASSYSLGEAFF
TRBV20-1	TRBD1	many	TRBJ1-1	TGCAGTGCTATTGAGGGACAGGGAGGCACTGAAGCTTTCTTT	CSAIEGQGGTEAFF
TRBV7-9	.	many	TRBJ2-5	TGTGCCAGCAGCTTAGCGCGTCAGGGAAAGTACCAAGAGACCCAGTACTTC	CASSLARQGKYQETQYF
TRBV4-1	.	many	TRBJ2-7	TGCGCCAGCAGCCAAGTGGGCGGGGACCAATACGAGCAGTACTTC	CASSQVGGDQYEQYF
TRBV3-1	TRBD2	.	TRBJ2-5	TGTGCCAGCAGCCAAGATTTCATAGGACTAGCGGAGCACAGGGAGACCCAGTACTTC	CASSQDFIGLAEHRETQYF
TRBV24-1	.	few	TRBJ2-7	TGTGCCACCAGTGATTTGAACGGCGAGCAGTACTTC	CATSDLNGEQYF
TRBV12-3/TRBV12-4	TRBD2	many	TRBJ2-5	TGTGCCAGCAGTTTAGAGCGGGAGGGCCAGGGAGAGACCCAGTACTTC	CASSLEREGQGETQYF
TRBV7-9	TRBD2	many	TRBJ2-1	TGTGCCAGCAGTCGTGAGCGGGACTCCTACAATGAGCAGTTCTTC	CASSRERDSYNEQFF
TRBV28	.	many	TRBJ2-7	TGTGCCAGCAGTCTGACCATGGTGAACGAGCAGTACTTC	CASSLTMVNEQYF
TRBV15	.	many	TRBJ1-1	TGTGCCACCAGCAGAGGGTCGTGGGGCCCAAACACTGAAGCTTTCTTT	CATSRGSWGPNTEAFF
TRBV24-1	TRBD2	many	TRBJ2-2	TGTGCCACTAGGGGACTAGCGGAGAACACCGGGGAGCTGTTTTTT	CATRGLAENTGELFF
TRBV27	.	.	TRBJ2-7	TGTGCCAGCGGTTGGGGAACTCCCCAGTACGAGCAGTACTTC	CASGWGTPQYEQYF
TRBV6-2/TRBV6-3	TRBD2	many	TRBJ2-1	TGTGCCAGCAGTTTCGGTCTAGCGGGAGGTTGGAATGAGCAGTTCTTC	CASSFGLAGGWNEQFF
TRBV13	.	many	TRBJ2-3	TGTGCCAGCAGCCACCAGGGTGCAGATACGCAGTATTTT	CASSHQGADTQYF
TRBV5-1	.	.	TRBJ2-1	TGCGCCAGCAGCCGGAAAATAGAGACAGACGTGAACAATGAGCAGTTCTTC	CASSRKIETDVNNEQFF
TRBV4-1	TRBD2	many	TRBJ2-7	TGCGCCAGCAGCCACGGGACTAGCGGGCAGTACGAGCAGTACTTC	CASSHGTSGQYEQYF